These 8 T cell receptor beta chains came from one sample sequenced in a study of patients and donors after allogeneic stem cell transplantation. TCRdb redid the calling of the RT-PCR reads with MiXCR, one entry per CDR3 protein. The table has 920,000 or so distinct CDR3 sequences, roughly 18% seen once; the top ten hold roughly 6%. The sequenced sample was blood, either unsorted or a sorted T cell fraction (not recorded which). These receptors all come from a human donor who was either an allogeneic HSCT recipient or a stem cell or donor lymphocyte infusion donor (not recorded which). It is not recorded whose cells these are; they may come from a transplant donor.

The sample holds a few counts of this clonotype. The V and J genes are TRBV5-1 and TRBJ1-1, with D perhaps matching TRBD1 (5 bases). Trimming shortened V by 9 bases and J by 1 base, and 13 bases separated the two germline ends. The CDR3 contains 13 residues. Germline loops: CDR1 SGHRS, CDR2 YFSETQ. This chain's CDR3 is CATWGLKNTEAFF. Written as DNA, the CDR3 is TGCGCCACCTGGGGACTTAAGAACACTGAAGCTTTCTTT. The entire variable domain, with the rest obtained from reference TRBV5-1 and TRBJ1-1, is as follows: KAGVTQTPRYLIKTRGQQVTLSCSPISGHRSVSWYQQTPGQGLQFLFEYFSETQRNKGNFPGRFSGRQFSNSRSEMNVSTLELGDSALYLCATWGLKNTEAFFGQGTRLTVV.

The chain recombines TRBV30 with TRBJ2-7; D is undetermined. Germline V gene lookup returns CDR1 GTSNPN and CDR2 SVGIG (reference sequence). The V gene lost 2 bases and the J gene lost 6 bases, with 11 bases spanning the gap. The CDR3 has 12 residues. CDR3 sequence (DNA): TGTGCCTGGAGTAAGGGTCTTGGCGAGCAGTACTTC. It specifies CAWSKGLGEQYF.

V gene TRBV29-1 combines with J gene TRBJ1-2; a possible D gene is TRBD1 (6 bases). Deletions cut 7 bases from V and 4 bases from J, with 16 bases between. Looked up from germline, CDR1 is SQVTM and CDR2 is ANQGSEA. The CDR3 covers 13 residues. The CDR3 bases are TGCAGCGACTTACAGGGTAAACCCTATGGCTACACCTTC. Its protein is CSDLQGKPYGYTF. Full variable domain (rest looked up from reference TRBV29-1 and TRBJ1-2): SAVISQKPSRDICQRGTSLTIQCQVDSQVTMMFWYRQQPGQSLTLIATANQGSEATYESGFVIDKFPISRPNLTFSTLTVSNMSPEDSSIYLCSDLQGKPYGYTFGSGTRLTVV.

The J gene is TRBJ2-7, the V gene TRBV25-1; 8 nucleotides line up with TRBD2. The CDR3 loop spans 13 amino acids. Germline V gives CDR1 MGHDK, CDR2 SYGVNS. Trimming removed 7 bases from V and 3 bases from J; junction bases left unmatched: 5. CDR3 sequence: CASTGLVFYEQYF. The CDR3 DNA reads TGTGCCAGCACGGGACTAGTCTTCTACGAGCAGTACTTC.

The chain has TRBV4-1 and TRBJ1-6, with D unresolved. The germline gives CDR1 MGHRA, CDR2 YSYEKL. Trimming removed 3 bases from V and 7 bases from J, with 13 bases in between. CDR3 length: 15 residues. The CDR3 DNA reads TGCGCCAGCAGCCACGGAATGGGCCAAAATTCACCCCTCCACTTT. This sequence encodes CASSHGMGQNSPLHF.

This chain connects TRBV12-3 or TRBV12-4 to TRBJ1-1; 9 nucleotides match TRBD1. The CDR3 spans 17 residues. After removal of 5 bases from V and 5 bases from J, the junction contained 15 bases not matched to a gene. The DNA of the CDR3 is TGTGCCAGCAGTCCCCTAGGGGACAGGGAAAGGAGAACTGAAGCTTTCTTT. Translated: CASSPLGDRERRTEAFF.

In this sample, this clonotype turned up a few times. The V and J genes are TRBV5-1 and TRBJ2-3; tentative D call: TRBD2 (6 bases). The CDR3 consists of 13 residues. CDR1 and CDR2 (germline): SGHRS, YFSETQ. The V gene lost 6 bases and the J gene lost 2 bases, with 10 bases spanning the gap. As DNA, the CDR3 is TGCGCCAGCAAGGAGGGGACCACAGATACGCAGTATTTT. This codes for CASKEGTTDTQYF.

V usage is TRBV2 and J usage is TRBJ2-7, with D perhaps matching TRBD1 (6 bases). This CDR3 contains 15 residues. Germline CDR1 is SNHLY and CDR2 is FYNNEI. Deletions cut 6 bases from V and 3 bases from J, with 18 bases between. The CDR3 nucleotides read TGTGCCAGCAGCGGAGTGGGGGCAGCTATCTACGAGCAGTACTTC. Residues: CASSGVGAAIYEQYF.